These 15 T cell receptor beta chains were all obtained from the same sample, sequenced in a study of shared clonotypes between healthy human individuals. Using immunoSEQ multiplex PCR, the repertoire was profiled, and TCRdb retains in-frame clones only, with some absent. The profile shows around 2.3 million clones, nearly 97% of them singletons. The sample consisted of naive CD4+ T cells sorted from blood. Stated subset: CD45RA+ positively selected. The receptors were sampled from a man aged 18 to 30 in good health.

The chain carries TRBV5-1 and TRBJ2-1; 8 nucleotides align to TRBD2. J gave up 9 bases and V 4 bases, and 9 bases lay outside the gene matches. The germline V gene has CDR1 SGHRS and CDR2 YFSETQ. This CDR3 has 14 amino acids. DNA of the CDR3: TGCGCCAGCAGCACGGGACTAGGAAGGGGTGAGCAGTTCTTC. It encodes CASSTGLGRGEQFF.

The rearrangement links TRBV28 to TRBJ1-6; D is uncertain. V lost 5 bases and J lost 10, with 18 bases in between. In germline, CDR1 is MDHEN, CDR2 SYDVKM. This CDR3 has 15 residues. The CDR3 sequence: CASSPGSEGWSPLHF. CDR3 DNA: TGTGCCAGCAGTCCCGGTTCGGAGGGCTGGTCACCCCTCCACTTT.

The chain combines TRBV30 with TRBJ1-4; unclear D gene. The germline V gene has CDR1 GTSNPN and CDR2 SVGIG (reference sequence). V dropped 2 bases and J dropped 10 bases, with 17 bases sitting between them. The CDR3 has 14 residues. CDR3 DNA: TGTGCCTGGAGTAGCAACGGGAGATTCGGAAAACTGTTTTTT. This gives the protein CAWSSNGRFGKLFF.

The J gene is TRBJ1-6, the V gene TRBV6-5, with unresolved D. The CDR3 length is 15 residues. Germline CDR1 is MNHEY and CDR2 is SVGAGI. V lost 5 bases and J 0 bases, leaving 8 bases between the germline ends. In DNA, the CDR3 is TGTGCCAGCAGTCTACAGAGCTCCTATAATTCACCCCTCCACTTT. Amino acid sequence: CASSLQSSYNSPLHF.

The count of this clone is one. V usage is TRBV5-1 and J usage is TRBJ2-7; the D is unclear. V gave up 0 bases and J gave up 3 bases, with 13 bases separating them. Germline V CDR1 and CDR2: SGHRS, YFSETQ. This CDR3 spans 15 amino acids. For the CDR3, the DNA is TGCGCCAGCAGCTTGGCCGTAACGTACGGCTACGAGCAGTACTTC. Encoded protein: CASSLAVTYGYEQYF. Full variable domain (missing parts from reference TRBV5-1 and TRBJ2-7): KAGVTQTPRYLIKTRGQQVTLSCSPISGHRSVSWYQQTPGQGLQFLFEYFSETQRNKGNFPGRFSGRQFSNSRSEMNVSTLELGDSALYLCASSLAVTYGYEQYFGPGTRLTVT.

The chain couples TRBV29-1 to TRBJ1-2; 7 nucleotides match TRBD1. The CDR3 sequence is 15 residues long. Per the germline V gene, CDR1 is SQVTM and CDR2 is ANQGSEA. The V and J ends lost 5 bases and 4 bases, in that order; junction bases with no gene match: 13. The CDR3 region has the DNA TGCAGCGTTTTTGGGACAGAAACTCTTCTCTATGGCTACACCTTC. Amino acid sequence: CSVFGTETLLYGYTF.

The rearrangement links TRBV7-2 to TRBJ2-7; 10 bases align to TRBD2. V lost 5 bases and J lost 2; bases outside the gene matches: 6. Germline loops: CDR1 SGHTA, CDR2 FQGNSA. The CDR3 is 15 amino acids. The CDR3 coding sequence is TGTGCCAGCAGCAAGACTAGCGGGCTTACCTACGAGCAGTACTTC. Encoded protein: CASSKTSGLTYEQYF.

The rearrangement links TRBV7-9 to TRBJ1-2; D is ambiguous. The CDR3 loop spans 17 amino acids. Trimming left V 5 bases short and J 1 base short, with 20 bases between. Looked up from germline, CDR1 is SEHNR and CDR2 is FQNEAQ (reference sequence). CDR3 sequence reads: CASSQTVRGGGNYGYTF. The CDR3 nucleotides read TGTGCCAGCAGCCAAACTGTGCGGGGAGGTGGTAACTATGGCTACACCTTC.

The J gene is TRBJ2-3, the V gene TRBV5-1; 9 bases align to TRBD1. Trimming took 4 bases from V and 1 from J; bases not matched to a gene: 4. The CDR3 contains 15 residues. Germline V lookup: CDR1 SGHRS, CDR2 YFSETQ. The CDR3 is CASSPRTGGTDTQYF. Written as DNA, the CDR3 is TGCGCCAGCAGCCCAAGGACAGGGGGCACAGATACGCAGTATTTT.

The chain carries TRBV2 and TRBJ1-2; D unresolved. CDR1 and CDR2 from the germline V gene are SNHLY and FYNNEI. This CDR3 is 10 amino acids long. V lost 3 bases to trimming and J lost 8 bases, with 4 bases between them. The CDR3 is CASSDLGYTF. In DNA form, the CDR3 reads TGTGCCAGCAGTGATCTCGGCTACACCTTC.

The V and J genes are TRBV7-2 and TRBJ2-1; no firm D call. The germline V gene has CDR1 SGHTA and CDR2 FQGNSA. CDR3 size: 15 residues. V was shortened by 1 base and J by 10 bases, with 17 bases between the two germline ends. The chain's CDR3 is CASSLGLSLRIEQFF. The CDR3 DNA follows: TGTGCCAGCAGCTTAGGCCTCTCCCTTCGGATAGAGCAGTTCTTC.

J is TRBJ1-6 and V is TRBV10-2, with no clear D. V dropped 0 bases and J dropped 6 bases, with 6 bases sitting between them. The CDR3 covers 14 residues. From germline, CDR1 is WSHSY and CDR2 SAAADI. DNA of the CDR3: TGCGCCAGCAGTGAGTCGCGGGGTAATTCACCCCTCCACTTT. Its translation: CASSESRGNSPLHF.

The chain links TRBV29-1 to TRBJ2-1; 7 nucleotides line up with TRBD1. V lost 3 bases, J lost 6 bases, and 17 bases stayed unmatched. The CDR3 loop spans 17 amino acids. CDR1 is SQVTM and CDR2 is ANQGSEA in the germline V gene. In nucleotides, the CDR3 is TGCAGCGTTGATGGCCCCTTGGTAGGGGGCGCGAGCAATGAGCAGTTCTTC. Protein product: CSVDGPLVGGASNEQFF.

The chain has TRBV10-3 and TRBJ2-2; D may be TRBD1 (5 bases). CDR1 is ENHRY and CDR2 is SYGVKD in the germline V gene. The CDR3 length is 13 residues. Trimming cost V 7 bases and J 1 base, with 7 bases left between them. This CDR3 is CAITQGNTGELFF. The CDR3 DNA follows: TGTGCCATCACCCAGGGGAACACCGGGGAGCTGTTTTTT.

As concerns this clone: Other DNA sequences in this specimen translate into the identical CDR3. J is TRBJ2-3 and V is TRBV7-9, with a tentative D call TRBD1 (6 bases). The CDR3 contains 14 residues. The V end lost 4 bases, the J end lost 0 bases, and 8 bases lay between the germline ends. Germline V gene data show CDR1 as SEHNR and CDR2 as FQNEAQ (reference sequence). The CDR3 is CASSSRGSTDTQYF. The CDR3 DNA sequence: TGTGCCAGCAGCTCTAGGGGGAGCACAGATACGCAGTATTTT.